This T cell receptor beta chain was captured by sequencing in a study of blood T cell repertoires in COVID-19. Generated by immunoSEQ multiplex PCR, the TCRdb table keeps only in-frame clones and is missing some. The sample has under 300,000 clones, 85% to 90% seen once; the top ten hold under 2.5%. The CDR3 contains 15 residues. V lost 1 base, J lost 7 bases, and 14 bases lay in between. Germline CDR1 is SEHNR and CDR2 is FQNEAQ (reference sequence). Sequenced input: PBMCs or T cells enriched from blood (not recorded which). The sequence derives from a woman aged 60-75 years who had recovered from COVID-19. V usage is TRBV7-9 and J usage is TRBJ1-3; D possibly corresponds to TRBD1 (6 bases). CDR3 in amino acids: CASSLEAGEMNTIYF. The CDR3 DNA reads as TGTGCCAGCAGCTTAGAAGCAGGGGAGATGAACACCATATATTTT.